This T cell receptor beta chain was captured by sequencing in a study of human T cells and chemical hapten exposure. The table lists this clonotype with a few counts. Time point of the sample: pre-sensitization, week 0. Noted treatment: therapeutic diphenylcyclopropenone sensitization with weekly scalp DPC. The germline V gene has CDR1 SGHTA and CDR2 FQGNSA. The CDR3 contains 15 residues. V lost 0 bases and J 7 bases, leaving 15 bases between the germline ends. Using its own MiXCR run on the RACE reads, TCRdb lists one record per CDR3 protein. The sample has around 380,000 distinct CDR3 sequences, 4.5% to 7% seen once.

The clonotype comes from a young woman with alopecia areata. Some clones in this sample may be carry-over from other donors' samples. The V call is TRBV7-2, the J call TRBJ1-1; no reliable D call. The sequencing here drew on whole blood, taken in connection with sensitization to the hapten diphenylcyclopropenone (DPC). CDR3 DNA sequence: TGTGCCAGCAGCTTAGCGCCGGTCCAAGGGAGTGAAGCTTTCTTT. Translated: CASSLAPVQGSEAFF.